This passage covers 21 T cell receptor beta chains from one sample sequenced in a study of shared clonotypes between healthy human individuals (TCRdb year 2020). The library was built by means of the immunoSEQ multiplex PCR assay. TCRdb took over this immuneACCESS table, retaining in-frame rearrangements with V and J assigned. Such tables are incomplete; in checked studies, under half of the missing clones stem from an unresolved V gene, and the remainder is unexplained. This sample is represented by roughly 2.2 million clones; 92% of them were singletons. More than 0.35% of the sample is held by the ten biggest clonotypes. The sample comprised naive CD4+ T cells from PBMCs. What the cell subset or site label conveys for this sample: CD45RA+ positively selected. These receptors all come from a man aged 18 to 35 in good health. Some clones in this sample may be carry-over from other donors' samples.

The chain employs TRBV5-1 and TRBJ2-6; no definite D call. Trimming removed 2 bases from V and 2 bases from J, with 5 bases in between. This CDR3 contains 14 residues. The germline V gene has CDR1 SGHRS and CDR2 YFSETQ. DNA for the CDR3: TGCGCCAGCAGCTTCGTAGCTGGGGCCAACGTCCTGACTTTC. Protein product: CASSFVAGANVLTF.

This clone was observed a single time. The rearrangement joins TRBV7-4 to TRBJ1-4; no reliable D call. Germline V gene sequence: CDR1 SGHVT, CDR2 SQSDAQ. V was cut by 5 bases and J by 7 bases, with 11 bases left in between. The CDR3 extends over 13 amino acids. The chain's CDR3 is CASSERVSEKLFF. The CDR3 nucleotides are TGTGCCAGCAGCGAGCGGGTCAGTGAAAAACTGTTTTTT.

J is TRBJ2-3 and V is TRBV5-1, with 10 bases that match TRBD2. The CDR3 sequence is 17 residues long. Unmatched junction bases numbered 10, after V lost 1 base and J lost 5 bases. Per germline, CDR1 SGHRS and CDR2 YFSETQ. CDR3 in amino acids: CASSLPLAGGPVDTQYF. CDR3 nucleotide sequence: TGCGCCAGCAGCTTGCCGTTAGCGGGAGGCCCGGTAGATACGCAGTATTTT.

V is TRBV6-1 and J is TRBJ2-7; maybe TRBD1 (5 bases). V lost 6 bases and J lost 2, with 14 bases in between. Germline CDR1 and CDR2: MNHNS and SASEGT. CDR3 size: 14 residues. The CDR3 loop is CASSPLQGPYEQYF. The CDR3, as DNA: TGTGCCAGCAGCCCACTGCAGGGTCCCTACGAGCAGTACTTC.

V and J are TRBV19 and TRBJ2-3, with 9 nucleotides matching TRBD1. CDR3 length equals 16 residues. The V segment lost 10 bases and the J segment 4 bases; nucleotides outside the gene matches: 15. Germline CDR1 is LNHDA and CDR2 is SQIVND (reference sequence). The CDR3 bases are TGTGCCACTAGGGCCCGCAGGACAGGGGCGCCAGATACGCAGTATTTT. Encoded protein: CATRARRTGAPDTQYF.

As for this clone: Other nucleotide sequences from this sample produce the same CDR3. V usage is TRBV20-1 and J usage is TRBJ2-7; no definite D call. The V gene lost 5 bases and the J gene lost 2 bases, with 4 bases spanning the gap. Germline V gene sequence: CDR1 DFQATT, CDR2 SNEGSKA (reference sequence). The CDR3 covers 10 residues. Written as DNA, the CDR3 is TGCAGTGCTCGGGCCTACGAGCAGTACTTC. It codes for CSARAYEQYF.

This chain joins TRBV9 and TRBJ2-2; the D gene is possibly TRBD2 (6 bases). The CDR3 is made up of 17 amino acids. V was shortened by 4 bases and J by 2 bases, with 18 bases between the two germline ends. Germline V lookup: CDR1 SGDLS, CDR2 YYNGEE. CDR3 sequence reads: CASSRAGLDSNTGELFF. In nucleotides, the CDR3 is TGTGCCAGCAGCCGCGCGGGGTTGGACTCTAACACCGGGGAGCTGTTTTTT. The variable domain in full, completed from reference TRBV9 and TRBJ2-2, reads DSGVTQTPKHLITATGQRVTLRCSPRSGDLSVYWYQQSLDQGLQFLIQYYNGEERAKGNILERFSAQQFPDLHSELNLSSLELGDSALYFCASSRAGLDSNTGELFFGEGSRLTVL.

This chain links TRBV30 with TRBJ2-1; 7 nucleotides align to TRBD1. Germline CDR1 and CDR2: GTSNPN and SVGIG (reference sequence). Losses at the gene ends were 4 bases for V and 0 bases for J; bases not matched to a gene: 6. The CDR3 is made up of 15 amino acids. The CDR3 reads CAWTKRTGSYNEQFF. CDR3 coding DNA: TGTGCCTGGACTAAACGGACAGGCTCCTACAATGAGCAGTTCTTC.

The chain joins TRBV4-3 to TRBJ2-6, with D hard to call. Germline CDR1 and CDR2: LGHNA and YSLEER. The CDR3 contains 17 residues. Trimming removed 0 bases at V and 2 bases at J, with 11 bases between. The CDR3 sequence: CASSQDQLVPGANVLTF. The CDR3 DNA follows: TGCGCCAGCAGCCAAGATCAGTTGGTGCCTGGGGCCAACGTCCTGACTTTC.

The chain combines TRBV27 with TRBJ1-1, with D tentatively TRBD1 (5 bases). The CDR3 loop spans 12 amino acids. Germline CDR1 and CDR2: MNHEY and SMNVEV (reference sequence). V gave up 5 bases and J gave up 6 bases, with 10 bases separating them. Written as DNA, the CDR3 is TGTGCCAGCAGTCCTCCGGGACCTGAAGCTTTCTTT. Translating gives CASSPPGPEAFF.

The chain carries TRBV7-2 and TRBJ1-5; tentative D call: TRBD1 (5 bases). V lost 3 bases and J 3 bases, leaving 9 bases between the germline ends. Germline CDR1 and CDR2: SGHTA and FQGNSA. There are 14 residues in the CDR3. The CDR3 reads CASSFQGYNQPQHF. The CDR3 DNA reads TGTGCCAGCAGCTTTCAGGGATACAATCAGCCCCAGCATTTT.

The V gene is TRBV19, the J gene TRBJ1-1; TRBD1 matches 8 bases. With 6 bases clipped from V and 6 bases from J, the junction kept 12 bases outside the gene matches. The germline V gene encodes CDR1 LNHDA and CDR2 SQIVND (reference sequence). The CDR3 covers 15 residues. For the CDR3, the DNA is TGTGCCAGTAGAAACCCAGGGGGCGCTCTCCCTGAAGCTTTCTTT. Protein: CASRNPGGALPEAFF.

The chain couples TRBV20-1 to TRBJ1-2; D gene unclear. CDR3 size: 11 residues. CDR1 and CDR2 (germline): DFQATT, SNEGSKA (reference sequence). CDR3 loop: CSPNLGNSYTF. CDR3 in DNA: TGCAGCCCAAATCTGGGGAATAGCTACACCTTC.

This chain uses TRBV28 with TRBJ1-2; D gene unclear. The V end was cut by 6 bases, the J end by 7 bases, with 9 bases between. This CDR3 comprises 11 residues. From germline, CDR1 is MDHEN and CDR2 SYDVKM. The CDR3 nucleotides are TGTGCCAGCAGCGCAGGAGGTGGCTACACCTTC. It yields the protein CASSAGGGYTF.

The V gene is TRBV9, the J gene TRBJ2-7; 8 positions agree with TRBD2. Unmatched junction bases numbered 7, after V lost 0 bases and J lost 5 bases. This CDR3 region has 15 residues. The germline gives CDR1 SGDLS, CDR2 YYNGEE. The CDR3 reads CASSVVLAGLNEQYF. As DNA, the CDR3 is TGTGCCAGCAGCGTAGTGTTAGCGGGACTTAACGAGCAGTACTTC.

V and J are TRBV29-1 and TRBJ1-5; TRBD1 might be the D (5 bases). This CDR3 contains 12 residues. The V gene lost 8 bases and the J gene lost 0 bases, with 8 bases spanning the gap. CDR1 is SQVTM, CDR2 ANQGSEA, per germline. The CDR3 is CSIGGSNQPQHF. The CDR3 DNA reads as TGCAGCATTGGGGGTAGCAATCAGCCCCAGCATTTT.

The chain uses TRBV11-2 and TRBJ2-7; D not resolved. The CDR3 sequence is 15 residues long. The V gene lost 5 bases and the J gene lost 0 bases, with 14 bases spanning the gap. Germline CDR1 SGHAT, CDR2 FQNNGV. CDR3 nucleotide sequence: TGTGCCAGCAGCCTCCGACGGACGAGCTCCTACGAGCAGTACTTC. Amino acid sequence: CASSLRRTSSYEQYF.

This clone was counted once. At the DNA level, this CDR3 is encoded by other sequences in the same sample as well. The chain uses TRBV6-5 and TRBJ2-2; perhaps D is TRBD1 or TRBD2 (5 bases each). The CDR3 runs 14 residues. Between the trimmed V and J ends, which lost 3 bases and 1 base, there was a span of 6 bases. Germline assignment: CDR1 MNHEY and CDR2 SVGAGI. CDR3 residues: CASSYGGNTGELFF. CDR3 nucleotides: TGTGCCAGCAGTTATGGGGGGAACACCGGGGAGCTGTTTTTT.

The chain joins TRBV9 to TRBJ2-5; D may be TRBD2 (5 bases). This CDR3 has 12 residues. Germline CDR1 is SGDLS and CDR2 is YYNGEE. Trimming removed 4 bases at V and 7 bases at J, with 11 bases between. CDR3 residues: CASSPSEGTQYF. CDR3 DNA sequence: TGTGCCAGCAGCCCCAGCGAGGGGACCCAGTACTTC.

As to this clone: Other nucleotide sequences in the sample specify the same CDR3. The chain carries TRBV7-2 and TRBJ2-7, with no clear D. Germline assignment: CDR1 SGHTA and CDR2 FQGNSA. This CDR3 is built from 13 residues. Deletions cut 3 bases from V and 2 bases from J, with 8 bases between. CDR3 sequence (DNA): TGTGCCAGCAGCTTGGACCGCGCCTACGAGCAGTACTTC. The encoded protein is CASSLDRAYEQYF.

The chain employs TRBV5-8 and TRBJ2-5, with D unclear. V lost 0 bases, J lost 0 bases, and 12 bases lay in between. This CDR3 contains 16 residues. Looked up from germline, CDR1 is SGHTS and CDR2 is YDEGEE. Written as DNA, the CDR3 is TGTGCCAGCAGCTTGGGAGTGGCAGGCCACCAAGAGACCCAGTACTTC. Protein product: CASSLGVAGHQETQYF.